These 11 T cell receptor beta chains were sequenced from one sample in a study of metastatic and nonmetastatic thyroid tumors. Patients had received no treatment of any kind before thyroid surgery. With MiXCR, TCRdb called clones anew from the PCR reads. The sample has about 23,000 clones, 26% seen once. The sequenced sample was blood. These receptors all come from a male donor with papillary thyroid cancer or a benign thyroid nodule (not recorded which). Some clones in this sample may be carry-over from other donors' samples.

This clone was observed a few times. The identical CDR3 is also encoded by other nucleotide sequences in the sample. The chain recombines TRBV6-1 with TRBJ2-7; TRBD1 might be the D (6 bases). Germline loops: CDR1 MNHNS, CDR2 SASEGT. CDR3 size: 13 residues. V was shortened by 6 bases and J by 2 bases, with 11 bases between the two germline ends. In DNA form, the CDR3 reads TGTGCCAGCAGGAGGACAGCAACCTACGAGCAGTACTTC. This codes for CASRRTATYEQYF.

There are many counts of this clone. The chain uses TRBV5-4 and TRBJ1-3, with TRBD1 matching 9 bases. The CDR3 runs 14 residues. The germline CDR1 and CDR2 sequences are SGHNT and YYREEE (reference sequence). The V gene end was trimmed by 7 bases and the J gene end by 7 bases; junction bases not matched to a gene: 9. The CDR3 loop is CASGTGTLGNTIYF. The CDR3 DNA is TGTGCCAGCGGGACAGGGACCCTTGGGAACACCATATATTTT.

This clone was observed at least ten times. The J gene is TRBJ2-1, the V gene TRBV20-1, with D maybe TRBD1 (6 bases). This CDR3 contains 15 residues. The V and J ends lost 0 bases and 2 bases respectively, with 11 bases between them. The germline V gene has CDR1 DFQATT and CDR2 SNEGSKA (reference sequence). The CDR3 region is CSARDPRGPYNEQFF. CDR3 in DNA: TGCAGTGCTAGAGATCCCAGGGGCCCCTACAATGAGCAGTTCTTC.

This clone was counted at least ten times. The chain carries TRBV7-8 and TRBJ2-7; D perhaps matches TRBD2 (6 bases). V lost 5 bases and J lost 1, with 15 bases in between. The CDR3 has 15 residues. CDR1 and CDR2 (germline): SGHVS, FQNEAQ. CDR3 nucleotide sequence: TGTGCCAGCAGCCCAGGGAGGAGATGGTCCTACGAGCAGTACTTC. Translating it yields CASSPGRRWSYEQYF.

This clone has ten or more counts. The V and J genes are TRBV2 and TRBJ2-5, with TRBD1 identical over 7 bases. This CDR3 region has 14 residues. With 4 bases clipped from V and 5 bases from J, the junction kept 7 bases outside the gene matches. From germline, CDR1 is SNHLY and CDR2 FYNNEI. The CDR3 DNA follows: TGTGCCAGCAGTGTCTGGGACAGCCTGGAGACCCAGTACTTC. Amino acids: CASSVWDSLETQYF. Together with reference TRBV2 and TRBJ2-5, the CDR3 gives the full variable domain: EPEVTQTPSHQVTQMGQEVILRCVPISNHLYFYWYRQILGQKVEFLVSFYNNEISEKSEIFDDQFSVERPDGSNFTLKIRSTKLEDSAMYFCASSVWDSLETQYFGPGTRLLVL.

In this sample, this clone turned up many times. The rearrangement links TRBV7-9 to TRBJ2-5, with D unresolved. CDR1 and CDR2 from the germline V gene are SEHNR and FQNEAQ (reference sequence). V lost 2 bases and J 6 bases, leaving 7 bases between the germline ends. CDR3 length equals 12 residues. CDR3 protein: CASSLSGQTQYF. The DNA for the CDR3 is TGTGCCAGCAGCTTATCCGGTCAGACCCAGTACTTC. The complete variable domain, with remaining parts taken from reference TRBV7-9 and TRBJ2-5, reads DTGVSQNPRHKITKRGQNVTFRCDPISEHNRLYWYRQTLGQGPEFLTYFQNEAQLEKSRLLSDRFSAERPKGSFSTLEIQRTEQGDSAMYLCASSLSGQTQYFGPGTRLLVL.

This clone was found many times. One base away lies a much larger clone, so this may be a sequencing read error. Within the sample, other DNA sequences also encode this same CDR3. CDR3 amino acids: CASRLETNTEAFF. For the CDR3, the DNA is TGTGCCAGCAGACTAGAAACGAACACCGAAGCTTTCTTT. The rearrangement links TRBV28 to TRBJ1-1, with D hard to call. CDR1 and CDR2 (germline): MDHEN, SYDVKM. CDR3 size: 13 residues.

CDR3 nucleotides: TGCGCCAGCACTCAATCCGGGACAGGGGTTCATGGCTACACCTTC. Encoded protein: CASTQSGTGVHGYTF. The J gene is TRBJ1-2, the V gene TRBV4-3; the match to TRBD1 covers 10 bases. The CDR3 spans 15 residues. Trimming cost V 7 bases and J 6 bases; bases outside gene matches: 11. CDR1 is LGHNA, CDR2 YSLEER, per germline.

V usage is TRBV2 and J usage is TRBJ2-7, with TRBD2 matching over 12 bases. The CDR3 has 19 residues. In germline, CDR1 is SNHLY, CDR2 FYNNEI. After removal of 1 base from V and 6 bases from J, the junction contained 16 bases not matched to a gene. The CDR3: CASSEDAITLAGGLGEQYF. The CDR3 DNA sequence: TGTGCCAGCAGTGAAGACGCTATCACCCTAGCGGGGGGGCTAGGCGAGCAGTACTTC.

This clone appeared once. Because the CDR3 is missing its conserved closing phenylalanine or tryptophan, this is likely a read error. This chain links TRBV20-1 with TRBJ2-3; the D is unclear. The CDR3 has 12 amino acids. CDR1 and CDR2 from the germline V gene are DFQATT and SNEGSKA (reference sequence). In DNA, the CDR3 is TGCTGTGCCAAGGGCTCGACATATACGCAGTATTTA. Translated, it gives CCAKGSTYTQYL.

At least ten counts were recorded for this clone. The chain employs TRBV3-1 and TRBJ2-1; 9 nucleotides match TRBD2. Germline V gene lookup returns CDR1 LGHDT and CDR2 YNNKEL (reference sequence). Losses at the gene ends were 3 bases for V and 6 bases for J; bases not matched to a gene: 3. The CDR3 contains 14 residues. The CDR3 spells CASSHGTSPNEQFF. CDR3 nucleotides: TGTGCCAGCAGCCATGGGACTAGCCCCAATGAGCAGTTCTTC.